These T cell receptor beta chains were read from a single sample in a study of tumor-infiltrating lymphocytes in primary liver carcinoma. Via MiXCR, TCRdb re-called the multiplex PCR reads, giving one row per CDR3 protein. The sample gives about 30,000 distinct CDR3 sequences, around 71% of which show up once; about 30% is in the top ten. The sample taken for sequencing was liver tumor tissue from sampling region 3. Receptors originate from a woman aged 30 to 39 with primary liver carcinoma and hepatitis B virus infection. Both conserved end residues are part of each CDR3. Each record gives: V gene, J gene, D gene, clone size, CDR3 DNA, CDR3 protein. D genes are given only for firm matches. Expanded clones get a size class; other rows say once, few or many, or leave the size out.

V gene: TRBV7-9
J gene: TRBJ1-4
D gene: -
clone size: -
CDR3 DNA: TGTGCCAGCAGCAACTACAACCCTCTAGCGGGTGAAAAGCTGTTTTTT
CDR3 protein: CASSNYNPLAGEKLFF

V gene: TRBV11-2
J gene: TRBJ2-7
D gene: -
clone size: -
CDR3 DNA: TGTGCCAGCAGCCACGAGACAGTCACCTACGAGAAGTACTTC
CDR3 protein: CASSHETVTYEKYF

V gene: TRBV11-2
J gene: TRBJ2-5
D gene: TRBD1
clone size: -
CDR3 DNA: TGTGCCAACAGTACAAGAACAGGGGGCGTGAAAGAGACCCAGTACTTC
CDR3 protein: CANSTRTGGVKETQYF

V gene: TRBV4-3
J gene: TRBJ2-7
D gene: -
clone size: -
CDR3 DNA: TGCGCTAGCAGCCAAGCTGTGACGGGGAGTCTCATTAGCTACGAGCAGTACTTC
CDR3 protein: CASSQAVTGSLISYEQYF

V gene: TRBV4-2
J gene: TRBJ2-2
D gene: -
clone size: -
CDR3 DNA: TGTGCCAGCAGGCAAGGGGCTGCCGGGGAACTGTTTTTT
CDR3 protein: CASRQGAAGELFF

V gene: TRBV29-1
J gene: TRBJ2-5
D gene: -
clone size: medium-sized
CDR3 DNA: TGCAGCGCCAGGGCAAGCCAAGAGACCCAGTACTTC
CDR3 protein: CSARASQETQYF

V gene: TRBV4-3
J gene: TRBJ2-1
D gene: TRBD2
clone size: -
CDR3 DNA: TGTGCCAGCAGCCAAAGCGTAGCGGGAGCCAGAGCTGAGCTGTTCTTC
CDR3 protein: CASSQSVAGARAELFF

V gene: TRBV11-2
J gene: TRBJ2-1
D gene: -
clone size: many
CDR3 DNA: TGTGCCAGCAGCTTAGGGGGACTCTCCTACAATGAGCAGTTCTTC
CDR3 protein: CASSLGGLSYNEQFF

V gene: TRBV5-1
J gene: TRBJ1-6
D gene: -
clone size: many
CDR3 DNA: TGCGCCAGCAGTCTTGGAGGGACTATCCAAGATAAGGCCCTCCACTTT
CDR3 protein: CASSLGGTIQDKALHF

V gene: TRBV11-2
J gene: TRBJ2-1
D gene: TRBD2
clone size: -
CDR3 DNA: TGTGCCAGCGGCACCTCTCTAGCGGGAGGATACAATGAGCGGTTTTTC
CDR3 protein: CASGTSLAGGYNERFF

V gene: TRBV29-1
J gene: TRBJ2-3
D gene: TRBD2
clone size: many
CDR3 DNA: TGCAGCGTCGGTAGCGGGAGTTCGGTACGGACAGATACGCAGTATTTT
CDR3 protein: CSVGSGSSVRTDTQYF

V gene: TRBV11-3
J gene: TRBJ2-7
D gene: TRBD1
clone size: -
CDR3 DNA: TGTGCCAGCAGCCCTGGGACAGAGGGTAACTACGAGCAGTACTTC
CDR3 protein: CASSPGTEGNYEQYF

V gene: TRBV6-6
J gene: TRBJ2-6
D gene: -
clone size: few
CDR3 DNA: TGTGCCAGCAATTACGAACATTCTGGGGCCGACGTCCTGACTTTC
CDR3 protein: CASNYEHSGADVLTF

V gene: TRBV5-1
J gene: TRBJ2-2
D gene: -
clone size: -
CDR3 DNA: TGCGCTAGCAGCTTGGCTGCGGGGAACATCGGGGAACTGTTTTTT
CDR3 protein: CASSLAAGNIGELFF

V gene: TRBV11-1
J gene: TRBJ2-7
D gene: -
clone size: medium-sized
CDR3 DNA: TGTGCCAGCAGCCCTCGGACAGCAGGACTACGCGAGCAGTACTTC
CDR3 protein: CASSPRTAGLREQYF

V gene: TRBV14
J gene: TRBJ1-5
D gene: TRBD1
clone size: -
CDR3 DNA: TGTGCCAGCAGCCAAACTGCCATCGGGACAGATCCTAATCAGCCCCAGCATTTT
CDR3 protein: CASSQTAIGTDPNQPQHF

V gene: TRBV5-1
J gene: TRBJ2-1
D gene: -
clone size: -
CDR3 DNA: TGCGCCAGCAGCTTGGGACTGGGCTCCTACAATGAGCAGTTCTTC
CDR3 protein: CASSLGLGSYNEQFF

V gene: TRBV6-5
J gene: TRBJ2-7
D gene: -
clone size: -
CDR3 DNA: TGTACTAGCAGTTACAAGGATAACAGCTCCTACGAGCAGTACTTC
CDR3 protein: CTSSYKDNSSYEQYF

V gene: TRBV7-9
J gene: TRBJ1-4
D gene: -
clone size: -
CDR3 DNA: TGTGCCAGCCGCTTAGGCAGGTCTGCACCTAATGAAAAACTGTTTTTT
CDR3 protein: CASRLGRSAPNEKLFF

V gene: TRBV12-3/TRBV12-4
J gene: TRBJ2-3
D gene: -
clone size: -
CDR3 DNA: TGTGCAAACAGTTTTGGTCGTAGCACAGATACGCAGTGTTTT
CDR3 protein: CANSFGRSTDTQCF

V gene: TRBV5-1
J gene: TRBJ2-1
D gene: -
clone size: -
CDR3 DNA: TGCGCAAGCACCCTGTCCCCAGATTATTCCTACAATGAGCAGTTCTTC
CDR3 protein: CASTLSPDYSYNEQFF

V gene: TRBV11-1
J gene: TRBJ1-2
D gene: -
clone size: once
CDR3 DNA: TGTGGCAGCAGCTTTTCAACGTCCTTGGGTGGCTACACCTTC
CDR3 protein: CGSSFSTSLGGYTF

V gene: TRBV29-1
J gene: TRBJ1-1
D gene: -
clone size: -
CDR3 DNA: TGCTTCGTTGCCCCGCACCCGAACACTGACGCTTTCTTT
CDR3 protein: CFVAPHPNTDAFF

V gene: TRBV11-3
J gene: TRBJ2-2
D gene: -
clone size: many
CDR3 DNA: TGTGCCAGCAGGAACCATAAGAACACCGGGGAGCTGTTTTTT
CDR3 protein: CASRNHKNTGELFF

V gene: TRBV11-2
J gene: TRBJ2-3
D gene: -
clone size: -
CDR3 DNA: TGTGCCAGCAGGCCCTCTGCGACTAACACAGATACTCAGTATTTT
CDR3 protein: CASRPSATNTDTQYF

V gene: TRBV11-3
J gene: TRBJ2-6
D gene: -
clone size: many
CDR3 DNA: TGTGCCAGCAGCTCGAGGCAGGGAACTGGGGCCAACGTCCTGACTTTC
CDR3 protein: CASSSRQGTGANVLTF

V gene: TRBV7-8
J gene: TRBJ1-2
D gene: -
clone size: -
CDR3 DNA: TGTGCCAGCATCCACCGTTACGAGGACTACACCTTC
CDR3 protein: CASIHRYEDYTF

V gene: TRBV6-5
J gene: TRBJ1-1
D gene: -
clone size: large
CDR3 DNA: TGTGCCAGCACTGAGGGAACTTACACTGAAGCTTTCTTT
CDR3 protein: CASTEGTYTEAFF

V gene: TRBV11-2
J gene: TRBJ2-1
D gene: -
clone size: -
CDR3 DNA: TGTGCCAGCGGGCGGGAACCGAACTCCTACAATGAGCAGTTCTTC
CDR3 protein: CASGREPNSYNEQFF

V gene: TRBV5-5
J gene: TRBJ2-4
D gene: -
clone size: medium-sized
CDR3 DNA: TGTGCCAGCAGCCCCGGGGCCGGGGGGCCCAAAAACATTCAGTACTTC
CDR3 protein: CASSPGAGGPKNIQYF

V gene: TRBV5-5
J gene: TRBJ2-7
D gene: -
clone size: -
CDR3 DNA: TGTGCCATCAGCCTCCTAAGAGTAGACTACGGGCAGTACTTC
CDR3 protein: CAISLLRVDYGQYF

V gene: TRBV14
J gene: TRBJ1-4
D gene: -
clone size: -
CDR3 DNA: TGTACCAGCAGCCGAAGATGGAATAATGAAAAACTGTCTTTT
CDR3 protein: CTSSRRWNNEKLSF

V gene: TRBV28
J gene: TRBJ2-7
D gene: -
clone size: -
CDR3 DNA: TGTGTCAGCAGTTTGCACCCCCAGGGGTTTTACGAGAAGTACTTC
CDR3 protein: CVSSLHPQGFYEKYF

V gene: TRBV11-2
J gene: TRBJ2-7
D gene: -
clone size: -
CDR3 DNA: TGTGGCAGCAGCTTTCAGTCACTCCGGGGCGAGCAGTACTTC
CDR3 protein: CGSSFQSLRGEQYF

V gene: TRBV11-2
J gene: TRBJ2-2
D gene: TRBD1
clone size: -
CDR3 DNA: TGTGCTAGCAGCGTAGAGACAGGGGGCACCGGGAAGCTGTTTTTT
CDR3 protein: CASSVETGGTGKLFF

V gene: TRBV7-9
J gene: TRBJ2-1
D gene: TRBD2
clone size: -
CDR3 DNA: TGTGCCAGCTGCCTAGATCTAGCGGGAGGGATGCAGTTCTTT
CDR3 protein: CASCLDLAGGMQFF

V gene: TRBV7-6
J gene: TRBJ2-5
D gene: TRBD1
clone size: many
CDR3 DNA: TGTGCCAGCAGCTTAGGCGGGACAGGGCAAGAGACCCAGTACTTC
CDR3 protein: CASSLGGTGQETQYF

V gene: TRBV7-9
J gene: TRBJ1-2
D gene: -
clone size: -
CDR3 DNA: TGTACCAGCAGATTAATGAAGTACGGCTACACCTTC
CDR3 protein: CTSRLMKYGYTF

V gene: TRBV7-9
J gene: TRBJ2-3
D gene: TRBD2
clone size: -
CDR3 DNA: TGTGGCAGCAGCCTATTACTAGCGGGAGTCACAGATACGCAATATTTT
CDR3 protein: CGSSLLLAGVTDTQYF

V gene: TRBV7-8
J gene: TRBJ2-7
D gene: TRBD1
clone size: few
CDR3 DNA: TGTGCCAGATGGTCGGGACAGGACTACGAGCAATACTTC
CDR3 protein: CARWSGQDYEQYF

V gene: TRBV5-5
J gene: TRBJ2-2
D gene: -
clone size: few
CDR3 DNA: TGTGCTAGCAGCTCGCCCGGGACTTGGATCACCGGGGAGCTGTTTTTT
CDR3 protein: CASSSPGTWITGELFF

V gene: TRBV12-3/TRBV12-4
J gene: TRBJ1-5
D gene: -
clone size: -
CDR3 DNA: TGTGCCAGCAGCCGATTAGTTACGGGGACCGATCAGTCCCATCATTTT
CDR3 protein: CASSRLVTGTDQSHHF

V gene: TRBV4-3
J gene: TRBJ2-7
D gene: TRBD2
clone size: -
CDR3 DNA: TGCGCCAGCAGGCTAGCTGTGACGGGGGGTCACATTAGCTACGAGCATTACTTC
CDR3 protein: CASRLAVTGGHISYEHYF

V gene: TRBV12-3/TRBV12-4
J gene: TRBJ2-3
D gene: -
clone size: -
CDR3 DNA: TGTGCCAGCAATTTTCCCCCTCCTAGCATAGATATGCAGTATTTT
CDR3 protein: CASNFPPPSIDMQYF

V gene: TRBV5-6
J gene: TRBJ2-1
D gene: TRBD1
clone size: -
CDR3 DNA: TGTGTCGGCAGCTTGACGGGACAGGGCTCCTACAATGAGCAGTTCTTC
CDR3 protein: CVGSLTGQGSYNEQFF

V gene: TRBV12-3/TRBV12-4
J gene: TRBJ1-1
D gene: -
clone size: -
CDR3 DNA: TGTGCCAGCAGTATGAGGGGTTATGAAGCTTTCTTC
CDR3 protein: CASSMRGYEAFF

V gene: TRBV11-2
J gene: TRBJ2-7
D gene: -
clone size: once
CDR3 DNA: TGTGCCAGCAGCTACGATGGGAGGACCTCGGGAAGCGAGCAGTACTTC
CDR3 protein: CASSYDGRTSGSEQYF

V gene: TRBV6-1
J gene: TRBJ1-2
D gene: -
clone size: -
CDR3 DNA: TGTGCCAGTAGTGAACCTGGTTTTGGCTACACCTTC
CDR3 protein: CASSEPGFGYTF

V gene: TRBV6-1
J gene: TRBJ1-5
D gene: -
clone size: -
CDR3 DNA: TGTGCTAGCAGTGGTAGAGTTGGGCAGCCCCAGCATTTT
CDR3 protein: CASSGRVGQPQHF

V gene: TRBV13
J gene: TRBJ2-2
D gene: -
clone size: once
CDR3 DNA: TGTGCCAGCAGTTTAGTGAGAGGGTCCGGGGAGCTGTTTTTT
CDR3 protein: CASSLVRGSGELFF

V gene: TRBV5-6
J gene: TRBJ2-6
D gene: -
clone size: -
CDR3 DNA: TGTACAAGCGTTCTTTTAGGACAGATCTCTGGGGCCAACGTCCTGACTTTC
CDR3 protein: CTSVLLGQISGANVLTF

V gene: TRBV11-2
J gene: TRBJ2-1
D gene: TRBD2
clone size: many
CDR3 DNA: TGTGCCAGCTGCTCACCTCGGACTAGCGGCAATGAGCAGTTCTTC
CDR3 protein: CASCSPRTSGNEQFF

V gene: TRBV6-1
J gene: TRBJ2-2
D gene: -
clone size: -
CDR3 DNA: TGTGCCAGCAGTGAAGCCCTTCCCGGGGGCGCCGCGAACACCGGGGAACTGTATTTT
CDR3 protein: CASSEALPGGAANTGELYF

V gene: TRBV4-3
J gene: TRBJ2-1
D gene: -
clone size: -
CDR3 DNA: TGCGCCAGCAGCCACACAGGGCTGATCAATGAACAGTTCTTC
CDR3 protein: CASSHTGLINEQFF

V gene: TRBV3-1
J gene: TRBJ2-1
D gene: -
clone size: -
CDR3 DNA: TGTGCCAGCAGCAGAGGAGGGGAGTTCACCTACAATGAGCAGTTCTTC
CDR3 protein: CASSRGGEFTYNEQFF

V gene: TRBV20-1
J gene: TRBJ2-7
D gene: -
clone size: many
CDR3 DNA: TGCAGTGCTAACTCCCCGACAGGATCGTCCTACGAGCAGTACTTC
CDR3 protein: CSANSPTGSSYEQYF

V gene: TRBV7-8
J gene: TRBJ2-3
D gene: TRBD2
clone size: once
CDR3 DNA: TGTGCCAGCATCTATGGTGGGGGGGTGGGATCATCAGGCACAGATACGCAGTATTTT
CDR3 protein: CASIYGGGVGSSGTDTQYF

V gene: TRBV11-2
J gene: TRBJ2-7
D gene: -
clone size: -
CDR3 DNA: TGCGCCAGGAGCTTAGATCATGGGGGGGCTAAGTACTTC
CDR3 protein: CARSLDHGGAKYF

V gene: TRBV11-2
J gene: TRBJ2-3
D gene: -
clone size: once
CDR3 DNA: TGTGCCAACTGCTTACCAATGGAGAGAAGGAGCACAGATACGCAGTATTTT
CDR3 protein: CANCLPMERRSTDTQYF